This TCR beta chain was retrieved from a study of blood T cells in healthy people across ages. With regard to this clonotype: Antigen specificity is unknown.

After removal of 1 base from V and 1 base from J, the junction contained 4 bases not matched to a gene. Germline CDR1 is SGHVS and CDR2 is FQNEAQ. The CDR3 is 17 residues long. A sample-barcoded 5' primer and a J-beta primer mix were used in a second PCR of about 7 to 11 cycles. TCRdb ran MiXCR on the 5' RACE reads and lists one entry per CDR3 protein. The sample lists 1,300,000 or so distinct CDR3 sequences; approximately 59% were seen once. Whole-study findings and limits: With unsorted PBMCs, a conclusive comparison of naive versus antigen-experienced cells was not possible.

The donors, aged roughly 6 to 95, were healthy Caucasians from Russia. The receptor's source is a man younger than 35 in good health. The rearrangement joins TRBV7-8 to TRBJ2-1; 10 bases fit TRBD2. Sequenced: blood. The CDR3 DNA reads TGTGCCAGCAGCTTAGAGCCGGGACTAGCGTCCTACAATGAGCAGTTCTTC. Translating it yields CASSLEPGLASYNEQFF.